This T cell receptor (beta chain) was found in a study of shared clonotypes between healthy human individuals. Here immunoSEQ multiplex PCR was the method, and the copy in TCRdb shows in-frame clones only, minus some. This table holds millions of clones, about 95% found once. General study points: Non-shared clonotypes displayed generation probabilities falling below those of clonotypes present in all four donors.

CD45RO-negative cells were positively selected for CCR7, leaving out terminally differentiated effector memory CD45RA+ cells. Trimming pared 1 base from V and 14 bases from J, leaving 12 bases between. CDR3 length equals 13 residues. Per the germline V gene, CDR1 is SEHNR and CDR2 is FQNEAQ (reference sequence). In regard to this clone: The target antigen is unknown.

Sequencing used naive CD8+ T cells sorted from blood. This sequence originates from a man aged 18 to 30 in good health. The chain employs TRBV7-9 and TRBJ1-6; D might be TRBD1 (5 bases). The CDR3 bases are TGTGCCAGCAGCTTAGAGGGGTTAGAGGCCCTCCACTTT. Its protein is CASSLEGLEALHF.